These T cell receptor beta chains were read from a single sample in a study of blood T cells in healthy people across ages. One entry per CDR3 protein, called by TCRdb with MiXCR from the 5' RACE reads. The sample has approximately 1,700,000 distinct CDR3 sequences; about two fifths are singletons. Sequencing input: blood. The receptor set was obtained from a human donor in good health. Both conserved end residues are part of each CDR3. D genes are given only for firm matches. The size of a clone is reported for some rows only, either as once, few or many, or as a class for expanded clones.

v_call	d_call	j_call	clone_size	cdr3_aa	cdr3_nt
TRBV11-2	-	TRBJ1-6	-	CASSLARGGENSPLHF	TGTGCCAGCAGCTTAGCCCGGGGAGGCGAAAATTCACCCCTCCACTTT
TRBV7-2	-	TRBJ1-5	once	CASSALPGFVSPQHF	TGTGCCAGCAGCGCCCTCCCCGGGTTCGTCTCGCCCCAGCATTTT
TRBV10-3	TRBD1	TRBJ1-1	few	CAIRPRDSDEAFF	TGTGCCATCAGGCCCCGGGACAGCGATGAAGCTTTCTTT
TRBV6-6	-	TRBJ2-5	few	CASSYSQTVEQYF	TGTGCCAGCAGTTACTCCCAAACGGTGGAGCAGTACTTC
TRBV20-1	TRBD2	TRBJ2-7	-	CSAGSGGNSYEQYF	TGCAGTGCTGGTAGCGGGGGGAACTCCTACGAGCAGTACTTC
TRBV6-5	-	TRBJ2-3	-	CASSGRTPVTDTQYF	TGTGCCAGCAGTGGCCGGACACCGGTGACAGATACGCAGTATTTT
TRBV29-1	-	TRBJ1-4	few	CSVLTFEKLFF	TGCAGCGTTTTGACCTTTGAAAAACTGTTTTTT
TRBV12-3/TRBV12-4	-	TRBJ2-7	once	CASSFWGRSSYEQYF	TGTGCCAGCAGTTTCTGGGGACGGAGCTCCTACGAGCAGTACTTC
TRBV4-1	TRBD2	TRBJ2-1	-	CASSQDFGTSTEQFF	TGCGCCAGCAGCCAAGATTTTGGGACTAGCACTGAGCAGTTCTTC
TRBV2	TRBD2	TRBJ2-7	-	CASRPGGFKDEQYF	TGTGCCAGCAGGCCGGGAGGTTTCAAGGACGAGCAGTACTTC
TRBV6-5	-	TRBJ1-2	-	CASSLQGKGYGYTF	TGTGCCAGCAGTCTTCAGGGGAAGGGCTATGGCTACACCTTC
TRBV7-9	-	TRBJ1-4	-	CASSLATIGEKLFF	TGTGCCAGCAGCTTAGCCACCATCGGTGAAAAACTGTTTTTT
TRBV25-1	TRBD1	TRBJ2-4	-	CASSDTGQGINIRYF	TGTGCCAGCAGTGACACGGGACAGGGTATCAACATTCGGTACTTC
TRBV7-2	-	TRBJ2-1	-	CAGRLSRQSSYNEQFF	TGTGCCGGCAGACTATCCAGACAAAGCTCCTACAATGAGCAGTTCTTC
TRBV9	TRBD2	TRBJ2-1	few	CASSSPRGAGASYNEQFF	TGTGCCAGCAGCTCCCCGCGGGGGGCGGGGGCCTCCTACAATGAGCAGTTCTTC
TRBV6-5	TRBD1	TRBJ2-7	few	CASSSLQGAVYEQYF	TGTGCCAGCAGCAGCTTACAGGGGGCGGTGTACGAGCAGTACTTC
TRBV12-3/TRBV12-4	TRBD1	TRBJ1-5	-	CASSWGTANQPQHF	TGTGCCAGCAGTTGGGGGACAGCGAATCAGCCCCAGCATTTT
TRBV29-1	-	TRBJ2-7	-	CSAVSQAAVSEQYF	TGCAGCGCCGTATCTCAGGCCGCCGTGAGCGAGCAGTACTTC
TRBV5-1	TRBD1	TRBJ1-2	few	CASSLGQPAYGYTF	TGCGCCAGCAGCCTGGGACAGCCAGCCTATGGCTACACCTTC